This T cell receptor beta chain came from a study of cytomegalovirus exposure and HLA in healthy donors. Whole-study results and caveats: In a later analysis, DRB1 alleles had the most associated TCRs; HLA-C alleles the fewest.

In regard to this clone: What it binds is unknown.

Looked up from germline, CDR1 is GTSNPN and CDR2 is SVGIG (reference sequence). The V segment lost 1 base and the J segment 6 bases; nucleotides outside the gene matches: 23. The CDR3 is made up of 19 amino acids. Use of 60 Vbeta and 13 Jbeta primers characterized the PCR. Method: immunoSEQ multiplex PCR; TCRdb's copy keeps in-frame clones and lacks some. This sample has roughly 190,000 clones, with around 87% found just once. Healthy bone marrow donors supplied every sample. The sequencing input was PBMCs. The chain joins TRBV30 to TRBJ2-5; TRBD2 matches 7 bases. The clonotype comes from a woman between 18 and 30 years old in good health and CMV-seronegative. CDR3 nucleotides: TGTGCCTGGAGTGGGGGCGGCTATGGGCGGGAGTTCCCCGAAAAGACCCAGTACTTC. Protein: CAWSGGGYGREFPEKTQYF. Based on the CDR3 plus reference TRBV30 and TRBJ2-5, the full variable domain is SQTIHQWPATLVQPVGSPLSLECTVEGTSNPNLYWYRQAAGRGLQLLFYSVGIGQISSEVPQNLSASRPQDRQFILSSKKLLLSDSGFYLCAWSGGGYGREFPEKTQYFGPGTRLLVL.